A selection of T cell receptor beta chains follows, all from one sample in a study of OX40 agonist ivuxolimab in advanced cancers. Using immunoSEQ multiplex PCR, the repertoire was profiled, and TCRdb retains in-frame clones only, with some absent. Here the sample spans 50,000 to 55,000 clones, roughly three quarters being singletons. The sample consisted of CD4+ or CD8+ T cells sorted from blood, taken in a trial of the OX40 agonist ivuxolimab. The origin of the receptors is an adult with an advanced solid tumor such as melanoma, head and neck, liver or kidney cancer. CDR3s include the opening cysteine and the closing phenylalanine or tryptophan. D genes are given only for firm matches. Clone size is stated in some rows and not others, as once, few, many or a class when expanded.

CDR3 DNA	CDR3 protein	V gene	J gene	D gene	clone size
TGCGCCAGCAGCCTAGGGTCACTAGCGGGGGCCTATACGCAGTATTTT	CASSLGSLAGAYTQYF	TRBV5-1	TRBJ2-3	TRBD2	.
TGTGCCAGCAGTTTATATCGGACTAGCGGGAGCTACAATGAGCAGTTCTTC	CASSLYRTSGSYNEQFF	TRBV28	TRBJ2-1	TRBD2	.
TGTGCCAGCAGTCCCCGACAGGGGGCTAGTGAAAAACTGTTTTTT	CASSPRQGASEKLFF	TRBV6-5	TRBJ1-4	TRBD1	.
TGCGCCAGCAGCCGCGGGACTAGCGGGACTTGGGGGGAAGCGCTGTTTTTT	CASSRGTSGTWGEALFF	TRBV4-1	TRBJ2-2	TRBD2	.
TGTGCCAGTAGTATAGAATGGGGGGGTCATGGCTACACCTTC	CASSIEWGGHGYTF	TRBV19	TRBJ1-2	.	.
TGTGCCAGCAGCCAAAAAGGTCTGCGTGATGAGCAGTTCTTC	CASSQKGLRDEQFF	TRBV4-2	TRBJ2-1	.	.
TGCGCCAGCAGCCAAGATAACTATGGCTACACCTTC	CASSQDNYGYTF	TRBV4-1	TRBJ1-2	.	.
TGCGCTGGGAGGGTAGCTAACTATGGCTACACCTTC	CAGRVANYGYTF	TRBV2	TRBJ1-2	.	.
TGCGCCAGCAGCACCACACAGGGCCAGAACACTGAAGCTTTCTTT	CASSTTQGQNTEAFF	TRBV5-1	TRBJ1-1	.	once
TGTGCCAGCAGCCCGAGACTAGCGGGAGGAACCGCAGATACGCAGTATTTT	CASSPRLAGGTADTQYF	TRBV7-6	TRBJ2-3	TRBD2	few
TGTGCCAGCAGCTTCAGGGGGGGACAGGGGTATTACAATGAGCAGTTCTTC	CASSFRGGQGYYNEQFF	TRBV9	TRBJ2-1	TRBD1	few
TGTGCCAGCAGTCCCGCCTACGAGCAGTACTTC	CASSPAYEQYF	TRBV6-5	TRBJ2-7	.	.
TGTGCCAGCAGCGTATCCGGGGACAGTTATTCACCCCTCCACTTT	CASSVSGDSYSPLHF	TRBV9	TRBJ1-6	TRBD1	.
TGTGCCAGCAGTCACAGGGGGCTTAGCACAGATACGCAGTATTTT	CASSHRGLSTDTQYF	TRBV14	TRBJ2-3	TRBD1	once
TGTGCCAGCAGCGTCACAGGGTTGACTCAGCCCCAGCATTTT	CASSVTGLTQPQHF	TRBV7-8	TRBJ1-5	.	few
TGTGCCAGCAGTGAGACTAGCGGGAGGCCATACGAGCAGTACTTC	CASSETSGRPYEQYF	TRBV25-1	TRBJ2-7	TRBD2	.
TGTGCCAGCAGTCGGGACAACAATCAGCCCCAGCATTTT	CASSRDNNQPQHF	TRBV6-5	TRBJ1-5	.	.
TGCGCCAGCAGCTTTTACGCCAAAGAAGAGACCCAGTACTTC	CASSFYAKEETQYF	TRBV5-1	TRBJ2-5	.	.
TGTGCCAGCAGCTTAGTGGCGGGGGGGCGTATTAGGGAGACCCAGTACTTC	CASSLVAGGRIRETQYF	TRBV7-2	TRBJ2-5	TRBD2	.
TGTGCCAGCAGACAGGGGCTTAGCAATCAGCCCCAGCATTTT	CASRQGLSNQPQHF	TRBV2	TRBJ1-5	TRBD1	few